Below, 26 T cell receptor beta chains from the same sample are listed, as sequenced in a study of response to subunit inactivated influenza vaccine. Each CDR3 protein gets one entry after TCRdb re-called the RT-PCR reads with MiXCR. The profile shows 800,000 to 1,000,000 distinct CDR3 sequences, 21% of them singletons. Specimen: PBMCs from blood, collected about 5 days after vaccination. These receptors all stem from a man in his fifties who received an inactivated influenza vaccine.

The CDR3 reads CASSLGTLEPQHF. CDR3 in DNA: TGTGCCAGCAGCTTAGGAACTCTCGAGCCCCAGCATTTT. This chain links TRBV7-2 with TRBJ1-5; no reliable D call. Between the trimmed V and J ends, which lost 1 base and 8 bases, there was a span of 9 bases. Germline V CDR1 and CDR2: SGHTA, FQGNSA. This CDR3 is built from 13 residues.

This chain connects TRBV21-1 to TRBJ2-4. TRBV21-1 is an annotated pseudogene. The CDR3 runs to 15 residues. CDR3 loop: CASSKAKGGKNIQYF. CDR3 nucleotide sequence: TGTGCCAGCAGCAAAGCGAAGGGTGGGAAAAACATTCAGTACTTC.

This chain links TRBV11-2 with TRBJ2-1; 13 bases fit TRBD2. CDR3 length: 16 residues. Trimming cost V 3 bases and J 3 bases; bases outside gene matches: 2. The germline gives CDR1 SGHAT, CDR2 FQNNGV. CDR3 sequence (DNA): TGTGCCAGCAGCTTTGGACTAGCGGGAGTCTACAATGAGCAGTTCTTC. This translates into CASSFGLAGVYNEQFF.

The chain is built from TRBV6-5 and TRBJ2-7, with no clear D. The germline gives CDR1 MNHEY, CDR2 SVGAGI. CDR3 length: 15 residues. Trimming pared 2 bases from V and 2 bases from J, leaving 13 bases between. CDR3 residues: CASSYQSGAAYEQYF. CDR3 sequence (DNA): TGTGCCAGCAGTTACCAATCGGGTGCTGCCTACGAGCAGTACTTC.

The chain uses TRBV2 and TRBJ2-1, with 9 nucleotides matching TRBD2. With V trimmed by 4 bases and J by 5 bases, 6 bases remained unmatched. Per germline, CDR1 SNHLY and CDR2 FYNNEI. The CDR3 has 15 residues. The CDR3 DNA reads as TGTGCCAGCAGTGTGGAGGGACTAGCTAACAATGAGCAGTTCTTC. Amino acid sequence: CASSVEGLANNEQFF. Full variable domain (missing parts from reference TRBV2 and TRBJ2-1): EPEVTQTPSHQVTQMGQEVILRCVPISNHLYFYWYRQILGQKVEFLVSFYNNEISEKSEIFDDQFSVERPDGSNFTLKIRSTKLEDSAMYFCASSVEGLANNEQFFGPGTRLTVL.

The V call is TRBV28, the J call TRBJ2-7; 8 nucleotides agree with TRBD1. The CDR3 extends over 14 amino acids. V was pared by 3 bases and J by 5 bases, with 6 bases of the junction left unmatched. Per germline, CDR1 MDHEN and CDR2 SYDVKM. The CDR3 spells CASSFPDRVDEQYF. CDR3 nucleotides: TGTGCCAGCAGTTTCCCGGACAGGGTAGACGAGCAGTACTTC.

V gene TRBV5-8 combines with J gene TRBJ2-3; a weak D match, TRBD2 (6 bases). Looked up from germline, CDR1 is SGHTS and CDR2 is YDEGEE. Deletions cut 0 bases from V and 0 bases from J, with 11 bases between. The CDR3 covers 16 residues. Here the CDR3 DNA reads TGTGCCAGCAGCTTGGGTCGGGGGATTAGCACAGATACGCAGTATTTT. Residues: CASSLGRGISTDTQYF.

The V gene is TRBV9, the J gene TRBJ1-1; weak D call: TRBD1 (5 bases). Germline assignment: CDR1 SGDLS and CDR2 YYNGEE. The CDR3 has 14 residues. V lost 0 bases to trimming and J lost 3 bases, with 9 bases between them. In nucleotides, the CDR3 is TGTGCCAGCAGCGTAGGGCCGACAGACACTGAAGCTTTCTTT. This translates into CASSVGPTDTEAFF.

The chain combines TRBV23-1 with TRBJ1-4; D is ambiguous. TRBV23-1 is identified as an open reading frame with a role that is uncertain. V shed 1 base and J shed 4 bases, with 10 bases lying between them. This CDR3 region has 15 residues. CDR3 bases: TGCGCCAGCAGTCAATTGTGCAGGATTAATGAAAAACTGTTTTTT. Its protein product is CASSQLCRINEKLFF.

The chain joins TRBV12-3 or TRBV12-4 to TRBJ2-7, with D tentatively TRBD2 (7 bases). This CDR3 comprises 14 residues. V lost 1 base and J lost 5, with 12 bases in between. CDR3 protein: CASSLEGGGHEQYF. The CDR3 nucleotides are TGTGCCAGCAGTTTAGAGGGGGGGGGCCACGAGCAGTACTTC.

The chain recombines TRBV12-3 or TRBV12-4 with TRBJ1-4; D perhaps matches TRBD1 (5 bases). Trimming pared 6 bases from V and 3 bases from J, leaving 11 bases between. This CDR3 is 14 amino acids long. CDR3: CASSRGSPNEKLFF. CDR3 nucleotides: TGTGCCAGCAGCCGGGGGTCCCCTAATGAAAAACTGTTTTTT.

The chain has TRBV4-1 and TRBJ2-1, with TRBD1 matching over 7 bases. CDR3 length: 17 amino acids. After removal of 1 base from V and 7 bases from J, the junction contained 13 bases not matched to a gene. From germline, CDR1 is MGHRA and CDR2 YSYEKL. CDR3: CASSQVPGTEASNEQFF. The CDR3 region has the DNA TGCGCCAGCAGCCAAGTCCCCGGGACAGAGGCTTCAAATGAGCAGTTCTTC.

This clonotype was observed a handful of times. The chain joins TRBV5-1 to TRBJ2-7; the D is unclear. With 4 bases removed from V and 7 bases from J, the gap between germline ends came to 9 bases. Germline V gene data show CDR1 as SGHRS and CDR2 as YFSETQ. The CDR3 has 11 residues. The CDR3 reads CASSIGWEQYF. CDR3 in DNA: TGCGCCAGCAGCATAGGCTGGGAGCAGTACTTC.

This chain uses TRBV5-1 with TRBJ2-5, with D perhaps given as TRBD1 or TRBD2 (5 bases each). The V end was cut by 3 bases, the J end by 5 bases, with 17 bases between. Germline-derived CDR1 and CDR2 are SGHRS and YFSETQ. The CDR3 consists of 15 residues. The CDR3 sequence is CASSSGTEVSETQYF. The DNA of the CDR3 is TGCGCCAGCAGCTCCGGGACGGAGGTATCGGAGACCCAGTACTTC.

V gene TRBV29-1 combines with J gene TRBJ1-1; tentatively, D is TRBD1 (5 bases). CDR1 is SQVTM and CDR2 is ANQGSEA in the germline V gene. The CDR3 is made up of 12 amino acids. Trimming removed 6 bases at V and 2 bases at J, with 10 bases between. This CDR3 reads CSVGGFNTEAFF. The CDR3, as DNA: TGCAGCGTGGGGGGGTTCAACACTGAAGCTTTCTTT. Based on the CDR3 plus reference TRBV29-1 and TRBJ1-1, the full variable domain is SAVISQKPSRDICQRGTSLTIQCQVDSQVTMMFWYRQQPGQSLTLIATANQGSEATYESGFVIDKFPISRPNLTFSTLTVSNMSPEDSSIYLCSVGGFNTEAFFGQGTRLTVV.

This clonotype has at least ten counts. The chain employs TRBV12-3 or TRBV12-4 and TRBJ2-2; a possible D gene is TRBD2 (7 bases). This CDR3 spans 14 amino acids. The V gene lost 8 bases and the J gene lost 2 bases, with 12 bases spanning the gap. CDR3 sequence (DNA): TGTGCCAGCCGTTCGGGGGGCAACACCGGGGAGCTGTTTTTT. Its translation: CASRSGGNTGELFF.

A few counts support this clonotype. V is TRBV9 and J is TRBJ1-4, with D possibly being TRBD1 (5 bases). V lost 3 bases to trimming and J lost 5 bases, with 14 bases between them. The germline V gene encodes CDR1 SGDLS and CDR2 YYNGEE. The CDR3 contains 15 residues. This CDR3 reads CASSGGGPLNEKLFF. CDR3 in DNA: TGTGCCAGCAGCGGTGGGGGTCCCCTGAATGAAAAACTGTTTTTT.

V and J are TRBV4-3 and TRBJ2-3; maybe TRBD1 (5 bases). Trimming cost V 2 bases and J 0 bases, with 12 bases left between them. Germline V gene lookup returns CDR1 LGHNA and CDR2 YSLEER. This CDR3 has 16 amino acids. The CDR3 sequence is CASSQKLGASTDTQYF. Here the CDR3 DNA reads TGCGCCAGCAGCCAAAAGTTAGGGGCTAGCACAGATACGCAGTATTTT.

The V gene is TRBV28, the J gene TRBJ2-7, with no clear D. The V gene's germline CDR1 is MDHEN and CDR2 SYDVKM. V lost 1 base and J 5 bases, leaving 12 bases between the germline ends. This CDR3 contains 14 residues. The CDR3 bases are TGTGCCAGCAGTTTATTGATAGGGCTGGACGAGCAGTACTTC. Translation: CASSLLIGLDEQYF.

This rearrangement joins TRBV7-2 to TRBJ2-3; D not resolved. This CDR3 contains 14 residues. Germline values: CDR1 SGHTA, CDR2 FQGNSA. The V end was cut by 2 bases, the J end by 2 bases, with 8 bases between. CDR3 sequence: CASSLMGNTDTQYF. The DNA of the CDR3 is TGTGCCAGCAGCTTAATGGGAAACACAGATACGCAGTATTTT.

The chain couples TRBV20-1 to TRBJ1-2; TRBD1 matches at 11 bases. CDR3 length equals 15 residues. The V gene end was trimmed by 4 bases and the J gene end by 13 bases; junction bases not matched to a gene: 17. CDR1 is DFQATT and CDR2 is SNEGSKA in the germline V gene (reference sequence). The CDR3 DNA is TGCAGTGCTACGGACAGGGGGCCAGATCCCGGTCGCGGCACCTTC. Its translation is CSATDRGPDPGRGTF.

The sample holds a few counts of this clonotype. This sequence joins TRBV9 and TRBJ2-1, with 10 bases that match TRBD2. Trimming at V came to 3 bases and at J to 4 bases, leaving 10 bases not matched to a gene. Looked up from germline, CDR1 is SGDLS and CDR2 is YYNGEE. This CDR3 has 17 amino acids. The CDR3 loop is CASSASMGLAFYNEQFF. Here the CDR3 DNA reads TGTGCCAGCAGCGCGAGCATGGGACTAGCGTTTTACAATGAGCAGTTCTTC.

This clonotype was observed a handful of times. The chain is built from TRBV7-2 and TRBJ2-1; a weak D match, TRBD2 (6 bases). Germline V gene data show CDR1 as SGHTA and CDR2 as FQGNSA. The germline V and J ends were trimmed by 5 bases and 7 bases, with 18 bases remaining between them. The CDR3 is 15 amino acids. The CDR3 coding sequence is TGTGCCAGCAGCCCTGCGAAATTGGCGGGGAATGAGCAGTTCTTC. It encodes CASSPAKLAGNEQFF.

This chain connects TRBV30 to TRBJ2-4; D is undetermined. The V end lost 2 bases, the J end lost 5 bases, and 7 bases lay between the germline ends. Germline V gene sequence: CDR1 GTSNPN, CDR2 SVGIG (reference sequence). CDR3 length: 12 residues. Here the CDR3 reads CAWSHGQNIQYF. CDR3 coding DNA: TGTGCCTGGAGTCACGGACAAAACATTCAGTACTTC.

This clonotype was detected only once. This chain uses TRBV27 with TRBJ2-5, with a tentative D call TRBD2 (6 bases). Germline loops: CDR1 MNHEY, CDR2 SMNVEV (reference sequence). The CDR3 totals 16 residues. V was clipped by 6 bases and J by 6 bases, with 23 bases between them. Written as DNA, the CDR3 is TGTGCCAGCAGCCAAACGATCCCTAGCGCACAGAAGACCCAGTACTTC. Translation: CASSQTIPSAQKTQYF.

This chain uses TRBV28 with TRBJ2-1; 7 positions agree with TRBD1. J gave up 4 bases and V 6 bases, and 9 bases lay outside the gene matches. CDR3 size: 15 residues. In germline, CDR1 is MDHEN, CDR2 SYDVKM. The CDR3 loop reads CASSQDRARYNEQFF. Written as DNA, the CDR3 is TGTGCCAGCAGCCAAGACAGGGCGAGGTACAATGAGCAGTTCTTC. Looking up the rest from reference TRBV28 and TRBJ2-1 gives the full variable domain: DVKVTQSSRYLVKRTGEKVFLECVQDMDHENMFWYRQDPGLGLRLIYFSYDVKMKEKGDIPEGYSVSREKKERFSLILESASTNQTSMYLCASSQDRARYNEQFFGPGTRLTVL.